A single sample is the source of the 21 T cell receptor beta chains below, sequenced in a study of blood T cells in healthy people across ages (dated by TCRdb to the mid-2010s). The library was obtained by 5' RACE. The instrument was an Illumina HiSeq 2500. The second PCR ran for roughly 7 to 11 cycles and used a J-beta primer mix along with a sample-barcoded 5' primer. TCRdb itself trimmed the public reads at Q25 with fastp, ran MiXCR and retained productive beta chains. Duplicate CDR3 protein sequences are folded into a single record with the most common DNA and genes. The table for this sample lists some 1.6 million distinct CDR3 sequences; about 35% of them were counted only once. The biggest ten clones account for over 9% of the sample. The material sequenced was blood. These receptors all stem from a woman aged 30 to 39 in good health.

The count of this clonotype is one. This chain links TRBV21-1 with TRBJ2-7; TRBD1 was called by the table and not checked on the DNA. TRBV21-1 has pseudogene status. The CDR3 totals 13 residues. CDR3 sequence (DNA): TGTGCCAGCACCCTGGGACAATTCTACGAGCAGTACTTC. Protein sequence: CASTLGQFYEQYF.

J is TRBJ2-7 and V is TRBV5-4, with D possibly TRBD2 on 5 matching bases. Germline values: CDR1 SGHNT, CDR2 YYREEE (reference sequence). Trimming took 4 bases from V and 4 from J, leaving 15 bases between them. There are 14 residues in the CDR3. The DNA of the CDR3 is TGTGCCAGCAGCCCCCGAGGGAGATGGTACGAGCAGTACTTC. Encoded protein: CASSPRGRWYEQYF. The full variable domain, with the rest looked up from reference TRBV5-4 and TRBJ2-7, is ETGVTQSPTHLIKTRGQQVTLRCSSQSGHNTVSWYQQALGQGPQFIFQYYREEENGRGNFPPRFSGLQFPNYSSELNVNALELDDSALYLCASSPRGRWYEQYFGPGTRLTVT.

This chain uses TRBV29-1 with TRBJ2-1, with D possibly being TRBD1 or TRBD2 (5 bases each). Trimming took off 7 bases at V and 2 bases at J, with 18 bases between the two ends. Germline lookup yields CDR1 SQVTM and CDR2 ANQGSEA. The CDR3 covers 15 residues. CDR3 DNA: TGCAGCGCAAAGGGACCAGCGGTTGCCTACAATGAGCAGTTCTTC. It codes for CSAKGPAVAYNEQFF.

This chain joins TRBV20-1 and TRBJ1-1; D gene unclear. Germline loops: CDR1 DFQATT, CDR2 SNEGSKA (reference sequence). The CDR3 runs to 11 residues. V was shortened by 7 bases and J by 2 bases, with 8 bases between the two germline ends. The CDR3 DNA is TGCAGTGTTCAGGTTAACACTGAAGCTTTCTTT. Translation: CSVQVNTEAFF.

V and J are TRBV7-3 and TRBJ1-5; D unclear. The CDR3 is made up of 14 amino acids. The ends were cut back, 2 bases at V and 7 bases at J, with 12 bases in the middle. The germline gives CDR1 SGHTA, CDR2 FQGTGA. CDR3 in DNA: TGTGCCAGCAGCTTATCTGGTCCTGGGCAGCCCCAGCATTTT. This encodes CASSLSGPGQPQHF.

This clonotype was detected only a few times. This chain joins TRBV21-1 and TRBJ1-2. TRBV21-1 is reported as a pseudogene. The CDR3 covers 15 residues. The CDR3 reads CASSKGLTPNYGYTF. The CDR3 DNA follows: TGTGCCAGCAGCAAAGGTCTTACTCCTAACTATGGCTACACCTTC.

The chain links TRBV14 to TRBJ2-1, with 9 bases lining up with TRBD2. V lost 1 base and J lost 7; bases outside the gene matches: 8. The CDR3 length is 16 residues. Germline V lookup: CDR1 SGHDN, CDR2 FVKESK. CDR3 coding DNA: TGTGCCAGCAGCCAAGCGTTTGCGGGGGGGCGGAATGAGCAGTTCTTC. It specifies CASSQAFAGGRNEQFF.

The CDR3 DNA is TGTGCCAGCAGGGGAGCGGGGGGTAGCGATGAGCAGTTCTTC. It encodes CASRGAGGSDEQFF. V gene TRBV12-3 or TRBV12-4 combines with J gene TRBJ2-1; 9 bases map to TRBD2. The CDR3 is made up of 14 amino acids. The V segment lost 6 bases and the J segment 8 bases; nucleotides outside the gene matches: 8.

V and J are TRBV27 and TRBJ1-6, with 9 bases that match TRBD1. The CDR3 spans 16 residues. CDR1 is MNHEY and CDR2 is SMNVEV in the germline V gene (reference sequence). V lost 6 bases, J lost 7 bases, and 10 bases stayed unmatched. The CDR3 bases are TGTGCCAGCAGCCTAGGGACAGGGAGTCGGAATTCACCCCTCCACTTT. Protein sequence: CASSLGTGSRNSPLHF.

The chain carries TRBV6-1 and TRBJ1-4; unclear D gene. The ends were cut back, 2 bases at V and 5 bases at J, with 18 bases in the middle. The germline V gene encodes CDR1 MNHNS and CDR2 SASEGT. This CDR3 has 17 residues. As DNA, the CDR3 is TGTGCCAGCAGTGAACCTAGAGGGCCGGCTTTAAATGAAAAACTGTTTTTT. As protein: CASSEPRGPALNEKLFF.

This clonotype has just a few counts. Possible read error: a much larger clone is one base away. The genes are TRBV5-6 and TRBJ2-1, with 7 bases matching TRBD1. The CDR3 spans 13 residues. V trimming: 2 bases; J trimming: 7 bases; junction bases outside the gene matches: 3. Germline V CDR1 and CDR2: SGHDT, YYEEEE. CDR3: CASSFDRVNEQFF. The DNA for the CDR3 is TGTGCCAGCAGCTTTGACAGGGTAAATGAGCAGTTCTTC.

This clonotype was found a few times. The chain is built from TRBV20-1 and TRBJ2-1; no definite D call. Germline lookup yields CDR1 DFQATT and CDR2 SNEGSKA (reference sequence). The CDR3 consists of 13 residues. Trimming took 3 bases from V and 4 from J, leaving 10 bases between them. CDR3 coding DNA: TGCAGTGCTAGGGCTGACCGGTACAATGAGCAGTTCTTC. Protein: CSARADRYNEQFF.

The rearrangement links TRBV18 to TRBJ2-7; 12 positions agree with TRBD2. Germline V gene lookup returns CDR1 KGHSH and CDR2 LQKENI. With V trimmed by 7 bases and J by 2 bases, 3 bases remained unmatched. The length of the CDR3 is 14 residues. CDR3 sequence (DNA): TGTGCCAGCTGCACTAGCGGGAGGCCCTACGAGCAGTACTTC. Encoded protein: CASCTSGRPYEQYF.

This clonotype was seen only a few times. The CDR3 bases are TGTGCCAGCAGTTTATCTAACAGGGGTTCTTCCTACGAGCAGTACTTC. The encoded protein is CASSLSNRGSSYEQYF. The rearrangement links TRBV27 to TRBJ2-7, with 7 bases aligning to TRBD1. The J segment lost 1 base and the V segment lost 0 bases, leaving 6 bases of the junction unmatched. The CDR3 contains 16 residues. Looked up from germline, CDR1 is MNHEY and CDR2 is SMNVEV (reference sequence).

V and J are TRBV20-1 and TRBJ2-3; 9 positions agree with TRBD1. The germline V gene has CDR1 DFQATT and CDR2 SNEGSKA (reference sequence). The CDR3 totals 13 residues. CDR3 sequence (DNA): TGCGGCGCTCAGGACAGGGGTACAGATACGCAGTATTTT. Amino acids: CGAQDRGTDTQYF.

The rearrangement joins TRBV6-1 to TRBJ2-2; D is perhaps TRBD1 or TRBD2 (6 bases each). The V gene lost 6 bases and the J gene lost 0 bases, with 11 bases spanning the gap. The CDR3 consists of 15 residues. In germline, CDR1 is MNHNS, CDR2 SASEGT. The CDR3 sequence is CASRQGLANTGELFF. The CDR3 DNA reads TGTGCCAGCAGACAGGGACTGGCGAACACCGGGGAGCTGTTTTTT.

This clonotype was counted ten times or more. This chain uses TRBV29-1 with TRBJ2-7; possibly TRBD1 or TRBD2 for D (6 bases each). Trimming left V 6 bases short and J 0 bases short, with 18 bases between. The length of the CDR3 is 15 residues. Germline assignment: CDR1 SQVTM and CDR2 ANQGSEA. CDR3 coding DNA: TGCAGCGTCGGGGGCGGCGCCTCAGCCTCCTACGAGCAGTACTTC. Amino acids: CSVGGGASASYEQYF.

This clonotype showed up just once. The chain couples TRBV28 to TRBJ1-1; 8 bases fit TRBD1. V shed 6 bases, J shed 1 base, and the junction held 7 bases outside the gene matches. Per germline, CDR1 MDHEN and CDR2 SYDVKM. The CDR3 is 15 residues long. CDR3 sequence (DNA): TGTGCCAGCAGGGCTAGGACAGGGCGGAACACTGAAGCTTTCTTT. This translates into CASRARTGRNTEAFF.

The rearrangement uses TRBV20-1 and TRBJ2-5, with no clear D. This CDR3 has 13 residues. V lost 1 base and J lost 5, with 11 bases in between. Germline CDR1 is DFQATT and CDR2 is SNEGSKA (reference sequence). Here the CDR3 reads CSARGPRVETQYF. The CDR3 DNA sequence: TGCAGTGCTAGAGGTCCTAGGGTCGAGACCCAGTACTTC.

The chain carries TRBV4-1 and TRBJ2-1, with D possibly being TRBD2 (6 bases). The CDR3 totals 17 residues. CDR1 and CDR2 from the germline V gene are MGHRA and YSYEKL. Trimming left V 6 bases short and J 5 bases short, with 23 bases between. The CDR3 here is CASSFSFRRGANNEQFF. The CDR3 region has the DNA TGCGCCAGCAGTTTTTCATTTCGGCGGGGCGCGAACAATGAGCAGTTCTTC.

This clonotype occurred many times. At one boundary the junction diverges from the germline segment, which might be a read error. The J gene is TRBJ2-7, the V gene TRBV2; the D is unclear. Germline V gene sequence: CDR1 SNHLY, CDR2 FYNNEI. The CDR3 has 11 amino acids. The chain's CDR3 is CASSEDYEQYF. The DNA for the CDR3 is TGCGCCAGCAGCGAGGACTACGAGCAGTACTTC.